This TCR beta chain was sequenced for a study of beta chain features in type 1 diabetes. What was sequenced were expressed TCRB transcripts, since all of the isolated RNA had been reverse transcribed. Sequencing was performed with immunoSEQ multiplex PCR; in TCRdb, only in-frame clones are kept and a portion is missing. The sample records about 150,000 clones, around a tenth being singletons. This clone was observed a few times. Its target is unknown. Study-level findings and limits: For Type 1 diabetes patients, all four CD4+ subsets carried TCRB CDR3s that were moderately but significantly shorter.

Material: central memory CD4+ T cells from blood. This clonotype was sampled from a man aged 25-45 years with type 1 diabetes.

In nucleotides, the CDR3 is TGCGCCAGCAGCACCCAGGGTGGCCAGGAGCCCCAGCATTTT. The encoded protein is CASSTQGGQEPQHF. The V and J genes are TRBV5-1 and TRBJ1-5; D may be TRBD1 (5 bases). The V gene lost 4 bases and the J gene lost 8 bases, with 16 bases spanning the gap. The germline CDR1 and CDR2 sequences are SGHRS and YFSETQ. This CDR3 has 14 amino acids.